This T cell receptor (beta chain) was observed in a study of shared clonotypes between healthy human individuals. Naive CD8 populations comprised CD45RO-negative cells positively selected for CCR7, excluding terminally differentiated effector memory CD45RA+ cells. TCRdb keeps only in-frame clones here, not all; method: immunoSEQ multiplex PCR. The sample holds roughly 1,800,000 clones, over 85% seen once. V dropped 4 bases and J dropped 5; count of bases not matched to a gene: 8. The CDR3 totals 16 residues. CDR1 is MNHEY and CDR2 is SMNVEV in the germline V gene (reference sequence). The J gene is TRBJ1-6, the V gene TRBV27, with 7 nucleotides matching TRBD1. Specimen: naive CD8+ T cells sorted from blood. The clonotype originates from a man between 18 and 35 years old in good health. CDR3 in amino acids: CASSSSRGEHNSPLHF. In DNA form, the CDR3 reads TGTGCCAGCAGTTCCTCCAGGGGGGAGCATAATTCACCCCTCCACTTT.